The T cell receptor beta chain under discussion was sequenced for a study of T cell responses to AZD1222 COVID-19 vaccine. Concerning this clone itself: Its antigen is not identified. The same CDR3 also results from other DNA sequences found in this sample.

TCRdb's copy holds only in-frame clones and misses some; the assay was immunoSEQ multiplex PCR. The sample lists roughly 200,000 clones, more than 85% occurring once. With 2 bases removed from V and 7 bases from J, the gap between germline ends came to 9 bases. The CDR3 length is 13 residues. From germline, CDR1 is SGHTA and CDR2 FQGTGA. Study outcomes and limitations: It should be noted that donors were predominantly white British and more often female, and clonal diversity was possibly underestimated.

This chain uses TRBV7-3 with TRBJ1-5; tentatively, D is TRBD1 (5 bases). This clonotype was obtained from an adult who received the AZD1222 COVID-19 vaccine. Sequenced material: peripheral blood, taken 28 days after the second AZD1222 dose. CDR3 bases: TGTGCCAGCAGCTTACAGGGCGGACAGCCCCAGCATTTT. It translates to CASSLQGGQPQHF.